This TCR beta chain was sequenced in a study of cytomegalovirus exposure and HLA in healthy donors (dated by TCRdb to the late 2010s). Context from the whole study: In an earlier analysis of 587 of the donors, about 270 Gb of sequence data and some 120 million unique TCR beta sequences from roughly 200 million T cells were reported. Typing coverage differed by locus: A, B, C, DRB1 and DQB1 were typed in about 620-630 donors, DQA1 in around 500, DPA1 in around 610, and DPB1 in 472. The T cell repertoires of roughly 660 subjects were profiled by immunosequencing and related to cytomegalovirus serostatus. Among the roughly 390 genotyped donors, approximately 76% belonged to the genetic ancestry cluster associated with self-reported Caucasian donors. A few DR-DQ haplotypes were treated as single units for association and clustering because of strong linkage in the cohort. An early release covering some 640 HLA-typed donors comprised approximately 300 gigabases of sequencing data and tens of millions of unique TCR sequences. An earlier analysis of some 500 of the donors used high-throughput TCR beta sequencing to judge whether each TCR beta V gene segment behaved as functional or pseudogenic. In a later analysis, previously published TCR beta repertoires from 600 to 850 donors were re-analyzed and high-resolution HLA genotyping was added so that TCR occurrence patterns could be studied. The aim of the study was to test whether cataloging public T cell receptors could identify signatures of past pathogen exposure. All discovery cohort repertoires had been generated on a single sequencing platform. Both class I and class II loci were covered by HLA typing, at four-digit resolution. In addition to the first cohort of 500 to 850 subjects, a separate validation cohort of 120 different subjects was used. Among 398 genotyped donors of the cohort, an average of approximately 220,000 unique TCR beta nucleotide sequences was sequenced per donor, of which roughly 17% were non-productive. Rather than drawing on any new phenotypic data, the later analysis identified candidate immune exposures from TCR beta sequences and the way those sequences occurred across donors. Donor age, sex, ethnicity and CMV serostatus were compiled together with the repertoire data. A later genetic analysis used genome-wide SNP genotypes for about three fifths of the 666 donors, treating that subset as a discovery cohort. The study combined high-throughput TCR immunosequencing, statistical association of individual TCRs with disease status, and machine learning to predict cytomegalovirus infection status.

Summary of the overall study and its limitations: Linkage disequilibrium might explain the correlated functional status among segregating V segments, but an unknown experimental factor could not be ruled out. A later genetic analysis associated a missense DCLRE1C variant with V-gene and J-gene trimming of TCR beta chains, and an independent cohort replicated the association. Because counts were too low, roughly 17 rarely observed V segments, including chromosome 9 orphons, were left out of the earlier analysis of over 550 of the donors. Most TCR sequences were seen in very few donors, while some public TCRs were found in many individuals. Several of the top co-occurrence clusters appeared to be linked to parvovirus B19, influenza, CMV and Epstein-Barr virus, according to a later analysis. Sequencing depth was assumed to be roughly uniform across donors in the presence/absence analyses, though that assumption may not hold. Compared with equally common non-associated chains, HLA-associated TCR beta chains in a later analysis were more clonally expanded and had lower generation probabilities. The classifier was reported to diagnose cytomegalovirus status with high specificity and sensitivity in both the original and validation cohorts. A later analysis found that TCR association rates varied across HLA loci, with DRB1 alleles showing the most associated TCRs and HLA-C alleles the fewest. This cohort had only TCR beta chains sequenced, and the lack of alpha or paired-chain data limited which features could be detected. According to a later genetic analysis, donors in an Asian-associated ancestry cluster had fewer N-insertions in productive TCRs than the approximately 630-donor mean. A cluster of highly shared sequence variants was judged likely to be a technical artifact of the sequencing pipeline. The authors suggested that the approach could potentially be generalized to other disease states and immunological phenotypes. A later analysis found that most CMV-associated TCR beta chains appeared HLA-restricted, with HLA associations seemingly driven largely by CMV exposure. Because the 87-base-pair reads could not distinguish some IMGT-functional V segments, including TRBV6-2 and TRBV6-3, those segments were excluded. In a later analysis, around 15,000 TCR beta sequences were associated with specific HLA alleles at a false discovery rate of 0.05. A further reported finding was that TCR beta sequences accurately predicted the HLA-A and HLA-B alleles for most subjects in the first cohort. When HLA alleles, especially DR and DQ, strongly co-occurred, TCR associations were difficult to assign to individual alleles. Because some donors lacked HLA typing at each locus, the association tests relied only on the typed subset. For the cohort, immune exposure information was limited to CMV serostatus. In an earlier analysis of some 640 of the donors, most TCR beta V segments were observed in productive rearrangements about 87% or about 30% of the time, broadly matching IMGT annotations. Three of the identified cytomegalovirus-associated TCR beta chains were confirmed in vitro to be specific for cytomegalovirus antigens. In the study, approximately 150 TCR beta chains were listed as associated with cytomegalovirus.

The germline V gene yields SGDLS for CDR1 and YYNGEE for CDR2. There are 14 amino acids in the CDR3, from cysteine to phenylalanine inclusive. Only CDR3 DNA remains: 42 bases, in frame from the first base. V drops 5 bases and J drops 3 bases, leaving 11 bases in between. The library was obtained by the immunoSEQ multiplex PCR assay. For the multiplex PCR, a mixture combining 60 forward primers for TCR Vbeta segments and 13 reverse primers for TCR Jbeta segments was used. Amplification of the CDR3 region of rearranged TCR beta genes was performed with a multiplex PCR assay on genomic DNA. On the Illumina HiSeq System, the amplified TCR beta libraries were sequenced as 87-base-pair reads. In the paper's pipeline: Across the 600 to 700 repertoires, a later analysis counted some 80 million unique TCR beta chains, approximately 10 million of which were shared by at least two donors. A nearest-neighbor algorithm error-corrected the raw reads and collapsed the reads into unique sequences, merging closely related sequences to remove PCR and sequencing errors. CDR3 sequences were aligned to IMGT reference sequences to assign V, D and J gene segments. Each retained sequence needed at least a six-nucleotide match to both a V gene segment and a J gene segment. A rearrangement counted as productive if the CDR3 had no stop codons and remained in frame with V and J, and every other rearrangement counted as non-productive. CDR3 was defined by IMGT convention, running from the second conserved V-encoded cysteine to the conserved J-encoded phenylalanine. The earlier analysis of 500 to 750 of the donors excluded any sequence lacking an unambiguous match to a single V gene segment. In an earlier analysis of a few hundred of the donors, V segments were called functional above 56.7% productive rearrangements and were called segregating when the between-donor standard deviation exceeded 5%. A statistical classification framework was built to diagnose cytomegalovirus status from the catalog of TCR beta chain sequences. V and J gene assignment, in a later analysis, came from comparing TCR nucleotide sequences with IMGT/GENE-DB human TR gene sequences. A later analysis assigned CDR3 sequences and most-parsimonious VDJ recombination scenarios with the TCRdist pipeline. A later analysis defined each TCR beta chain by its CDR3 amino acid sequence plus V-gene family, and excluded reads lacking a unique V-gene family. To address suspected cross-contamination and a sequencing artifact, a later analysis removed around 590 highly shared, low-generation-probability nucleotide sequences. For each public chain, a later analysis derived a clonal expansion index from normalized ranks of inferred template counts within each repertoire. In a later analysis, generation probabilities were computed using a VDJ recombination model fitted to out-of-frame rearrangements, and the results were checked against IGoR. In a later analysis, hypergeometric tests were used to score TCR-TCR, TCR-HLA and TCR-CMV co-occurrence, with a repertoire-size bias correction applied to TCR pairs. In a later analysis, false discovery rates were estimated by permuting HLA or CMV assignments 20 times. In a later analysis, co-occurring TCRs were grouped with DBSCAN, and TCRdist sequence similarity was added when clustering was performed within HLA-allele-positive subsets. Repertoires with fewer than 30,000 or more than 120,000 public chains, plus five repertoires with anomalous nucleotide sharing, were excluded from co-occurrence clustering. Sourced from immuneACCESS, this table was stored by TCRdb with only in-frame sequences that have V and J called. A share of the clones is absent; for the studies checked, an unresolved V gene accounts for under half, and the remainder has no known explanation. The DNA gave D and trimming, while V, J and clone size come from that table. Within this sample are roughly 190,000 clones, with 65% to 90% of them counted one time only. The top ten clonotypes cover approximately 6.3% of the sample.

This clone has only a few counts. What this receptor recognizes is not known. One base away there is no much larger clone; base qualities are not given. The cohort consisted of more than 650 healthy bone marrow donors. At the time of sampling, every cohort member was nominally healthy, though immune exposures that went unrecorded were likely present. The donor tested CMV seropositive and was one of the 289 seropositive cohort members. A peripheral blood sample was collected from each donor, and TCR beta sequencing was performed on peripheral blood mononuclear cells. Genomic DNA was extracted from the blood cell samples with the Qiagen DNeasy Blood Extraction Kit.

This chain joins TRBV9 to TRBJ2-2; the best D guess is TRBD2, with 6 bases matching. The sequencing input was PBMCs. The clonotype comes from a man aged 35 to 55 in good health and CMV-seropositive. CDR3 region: CASSLRGDTGELFF. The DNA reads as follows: TGTGCCAGCAGTCTGCGGGGCGACACCGGGGAGCTGTTTTTT. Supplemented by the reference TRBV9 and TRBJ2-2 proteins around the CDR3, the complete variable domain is DSGVTQTPKHLITATGQRVTLRCSPRSGDLSVYWYQQSLDQGLQFLIQYYNGEERAKGNILERFSAQQFPDLHSELNLSSLELGDSALYFCASSLRGDTGELFFGEGSRLTVL.